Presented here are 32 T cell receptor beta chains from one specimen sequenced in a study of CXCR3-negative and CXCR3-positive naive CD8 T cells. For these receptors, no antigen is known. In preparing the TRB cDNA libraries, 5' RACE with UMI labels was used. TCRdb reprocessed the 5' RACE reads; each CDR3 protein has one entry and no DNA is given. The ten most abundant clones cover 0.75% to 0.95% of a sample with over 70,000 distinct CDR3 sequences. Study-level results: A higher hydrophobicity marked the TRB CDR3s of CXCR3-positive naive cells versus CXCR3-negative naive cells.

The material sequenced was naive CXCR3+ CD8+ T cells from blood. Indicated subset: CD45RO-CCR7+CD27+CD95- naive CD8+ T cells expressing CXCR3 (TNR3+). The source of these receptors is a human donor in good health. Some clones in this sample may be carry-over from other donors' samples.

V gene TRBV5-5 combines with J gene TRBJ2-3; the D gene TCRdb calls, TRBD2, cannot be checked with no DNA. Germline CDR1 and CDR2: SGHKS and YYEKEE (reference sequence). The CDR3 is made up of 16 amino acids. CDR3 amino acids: CASSFFVAGAPDTQYF. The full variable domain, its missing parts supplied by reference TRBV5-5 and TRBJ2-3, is DAGVTQSPTHLIKTRGQQVTLRCSPISGHKSVSWYQQVLGQGPQFIFQYYEKEERGRGNFPDRFSARQFPNYSSELNVNALLLGDSALYLCASSFFVAGAPDTQYFGPGTRLTVL.

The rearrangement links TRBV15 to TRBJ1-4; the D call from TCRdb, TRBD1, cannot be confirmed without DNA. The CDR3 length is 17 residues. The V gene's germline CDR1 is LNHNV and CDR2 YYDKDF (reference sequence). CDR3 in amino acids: CATSRDYGQTTNEKLFF.

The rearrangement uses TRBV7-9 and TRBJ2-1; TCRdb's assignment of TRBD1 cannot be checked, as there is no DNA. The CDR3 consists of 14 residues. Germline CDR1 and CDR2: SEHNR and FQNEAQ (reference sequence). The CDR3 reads CASRDLGRGNEQFF.

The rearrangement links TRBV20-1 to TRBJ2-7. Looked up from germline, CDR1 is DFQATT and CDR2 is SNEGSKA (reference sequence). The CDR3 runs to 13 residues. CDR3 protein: CSARARNSYEQYF.

CDR3 loop: CSVGLRSGRAIDTQYF. The chain combines TRBV29-1 with TRBJ2-3; the TRBD2 assignment by TCRdb is unverifiable without DNA. The CDR3 has 16 amino acids. Germline lookup yields CDR1 SQVTM and CDR2 ANQGSEA.

The CDR3 loop reads CASSFPAGGLGQETQYF. J is TRBJ2-5 and V is TRBV28; TCRdb names TRBD1, which stays unverified in the absence of DNA. Germline assignment: CDR1 MDHEN and CDR2 SYDVKM. The length of the CDR3 is 17 residues.

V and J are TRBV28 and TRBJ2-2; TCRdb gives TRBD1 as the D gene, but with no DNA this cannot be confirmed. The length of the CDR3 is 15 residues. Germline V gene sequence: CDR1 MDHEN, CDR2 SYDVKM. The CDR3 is CASSLPGADTGELFF.

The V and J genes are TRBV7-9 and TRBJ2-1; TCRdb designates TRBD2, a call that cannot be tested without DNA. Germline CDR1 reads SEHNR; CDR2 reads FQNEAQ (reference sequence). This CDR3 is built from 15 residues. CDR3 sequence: CASSLRGRAKDEQFF.

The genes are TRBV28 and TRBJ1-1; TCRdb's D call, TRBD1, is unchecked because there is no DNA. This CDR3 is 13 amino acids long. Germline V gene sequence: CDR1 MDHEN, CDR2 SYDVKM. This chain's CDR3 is CASSTAPNTEAFF.

The CDR3 spells CASRSGGTYEQYF. The chain uses TRBV5-1 and TRBJ2-7; TCRdb's D call of TRBD1 is untestable without DNA. The CDR3 runs 13 residues. Per the germline V gene, CDR1 is SGHRS and CDR2 is YFSETQ.

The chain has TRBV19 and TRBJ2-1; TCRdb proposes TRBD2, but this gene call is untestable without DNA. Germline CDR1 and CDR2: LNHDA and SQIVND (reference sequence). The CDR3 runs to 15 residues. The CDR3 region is CASSIVGLVVNEQFF.

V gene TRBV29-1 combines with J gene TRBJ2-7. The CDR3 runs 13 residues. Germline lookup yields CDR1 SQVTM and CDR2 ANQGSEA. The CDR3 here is CSVQIDGSYERYF.

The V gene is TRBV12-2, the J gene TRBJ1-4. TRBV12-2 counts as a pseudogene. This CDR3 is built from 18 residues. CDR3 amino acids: CASRLPGDGLRFNEKLFF.

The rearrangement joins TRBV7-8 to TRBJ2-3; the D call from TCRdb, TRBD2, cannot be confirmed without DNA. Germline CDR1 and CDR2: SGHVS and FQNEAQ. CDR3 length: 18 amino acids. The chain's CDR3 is CASSPGGLAGGPTNTQYF. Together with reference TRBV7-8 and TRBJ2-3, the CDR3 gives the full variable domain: GAGVSQSPRYKVAKRGQDVALRCDPISGHVSLFWYQQALGQGPEFLTYFQNEAQLDKSGLPSDRFFAERPEGSVSTLKIQRTQQEDSAVYLCASSPGGLAGGPTNTQYFGPGTRLTVL.

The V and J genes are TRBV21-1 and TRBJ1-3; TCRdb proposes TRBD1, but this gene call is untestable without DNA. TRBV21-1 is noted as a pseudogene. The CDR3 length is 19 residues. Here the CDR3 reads CASSKGSPGRLTSGNTIYF.

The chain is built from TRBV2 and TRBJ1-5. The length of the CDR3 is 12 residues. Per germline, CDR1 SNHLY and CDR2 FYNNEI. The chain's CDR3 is CASMGSNQPQHF.

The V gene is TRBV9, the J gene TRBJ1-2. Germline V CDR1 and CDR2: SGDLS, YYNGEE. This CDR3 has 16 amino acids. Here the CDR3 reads CASSDVTRLANYGYTF.

Here the CDR3 reads CASSLAGVDEQYF. This chain links TRBV5-6 with TRBJ2-7; the D gene TCRdb calls, TRBD1, cannot be checked with no DNA. This CDR3 is 13 amino acids long. Germline V gene lookup returns CDR1 SGHDT and CDR2 YYEEEE.

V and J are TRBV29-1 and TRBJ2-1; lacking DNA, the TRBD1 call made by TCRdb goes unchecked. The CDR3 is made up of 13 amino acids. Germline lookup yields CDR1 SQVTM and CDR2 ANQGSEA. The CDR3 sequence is CSVESGTNNEQFF.

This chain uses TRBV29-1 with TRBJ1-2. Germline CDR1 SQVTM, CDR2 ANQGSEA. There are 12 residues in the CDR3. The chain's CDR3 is CSAEGANYGYTF.

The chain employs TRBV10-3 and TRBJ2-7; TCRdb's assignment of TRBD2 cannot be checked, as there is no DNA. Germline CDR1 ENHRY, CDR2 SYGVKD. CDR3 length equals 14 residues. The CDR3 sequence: CALSRETDNYEQYF.

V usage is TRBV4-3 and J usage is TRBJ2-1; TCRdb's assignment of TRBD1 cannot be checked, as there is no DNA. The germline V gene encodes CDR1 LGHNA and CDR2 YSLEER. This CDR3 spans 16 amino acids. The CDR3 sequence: CASSQDRFRGKNEQFF.

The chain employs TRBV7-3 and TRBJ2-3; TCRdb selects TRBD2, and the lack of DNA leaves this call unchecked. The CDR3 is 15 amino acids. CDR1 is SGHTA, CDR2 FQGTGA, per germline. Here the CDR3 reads CASSRTSGSADTQYF.

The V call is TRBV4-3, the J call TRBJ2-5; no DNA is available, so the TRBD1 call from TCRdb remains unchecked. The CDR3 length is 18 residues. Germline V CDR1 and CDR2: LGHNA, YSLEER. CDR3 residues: CASSHLEGGGLGRETQYF.

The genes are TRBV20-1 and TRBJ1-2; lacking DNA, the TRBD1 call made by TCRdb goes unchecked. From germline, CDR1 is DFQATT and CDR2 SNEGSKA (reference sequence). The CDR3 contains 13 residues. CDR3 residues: CSAAGRGNYGYTF.

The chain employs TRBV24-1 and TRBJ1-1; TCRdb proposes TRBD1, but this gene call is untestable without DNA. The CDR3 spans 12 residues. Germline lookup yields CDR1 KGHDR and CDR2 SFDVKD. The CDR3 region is CATRGVNTEAFF.

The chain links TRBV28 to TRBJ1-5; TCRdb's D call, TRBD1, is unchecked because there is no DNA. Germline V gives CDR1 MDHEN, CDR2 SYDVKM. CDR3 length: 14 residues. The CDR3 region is CASSPTGANQPQHF. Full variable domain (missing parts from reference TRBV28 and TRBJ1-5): DVKVTQSSRYLVKRTGEKVFLECVQDMDHENMFWYRQDPGLGLRLIYFSYDVKMKEKGDIPEGYSVSREKKERFSLILESASTNQTSMYLCASSPTGANQPQHFGDGTRLSIL.

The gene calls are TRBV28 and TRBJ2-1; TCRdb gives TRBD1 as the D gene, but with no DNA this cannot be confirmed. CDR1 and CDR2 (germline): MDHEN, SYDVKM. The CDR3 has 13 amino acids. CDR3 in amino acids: CASTLWGYNEQFF.

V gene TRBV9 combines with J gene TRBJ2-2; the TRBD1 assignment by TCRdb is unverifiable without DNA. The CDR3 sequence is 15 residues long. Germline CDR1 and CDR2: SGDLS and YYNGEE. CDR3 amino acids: CASSVGGGLAGELFF.

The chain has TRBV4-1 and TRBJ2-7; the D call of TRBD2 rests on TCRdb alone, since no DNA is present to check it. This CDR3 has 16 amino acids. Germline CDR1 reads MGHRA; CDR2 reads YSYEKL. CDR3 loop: CASSLISTAGTYEQYF.

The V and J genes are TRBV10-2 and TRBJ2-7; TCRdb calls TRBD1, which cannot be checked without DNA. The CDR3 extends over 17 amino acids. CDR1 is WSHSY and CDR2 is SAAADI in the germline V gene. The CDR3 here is CASSDGITGRSSYEQYF.

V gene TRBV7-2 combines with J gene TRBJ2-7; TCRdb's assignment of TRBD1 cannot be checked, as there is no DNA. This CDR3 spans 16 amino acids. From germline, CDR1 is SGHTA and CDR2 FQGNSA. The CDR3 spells CASSLTGQELPYEQYF.